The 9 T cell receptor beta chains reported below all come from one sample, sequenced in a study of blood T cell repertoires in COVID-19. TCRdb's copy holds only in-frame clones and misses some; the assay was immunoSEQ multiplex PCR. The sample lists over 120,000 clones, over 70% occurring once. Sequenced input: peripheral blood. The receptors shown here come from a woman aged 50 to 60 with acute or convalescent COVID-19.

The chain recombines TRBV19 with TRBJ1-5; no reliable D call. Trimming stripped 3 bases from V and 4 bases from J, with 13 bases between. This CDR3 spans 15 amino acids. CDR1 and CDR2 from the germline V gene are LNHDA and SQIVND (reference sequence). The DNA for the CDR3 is TGTGCCAGTAGTATCTCAGGCAAAGCTAATCAGCCCCAGCATTTT. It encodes CASSISGKANQPQHF.

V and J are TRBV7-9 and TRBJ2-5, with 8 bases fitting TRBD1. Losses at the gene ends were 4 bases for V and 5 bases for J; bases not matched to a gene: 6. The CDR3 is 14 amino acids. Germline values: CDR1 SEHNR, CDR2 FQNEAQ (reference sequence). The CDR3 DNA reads TGTGCCAGCAGCTCCTCAGGGGGCCGGGAGACCCAGTACTTC. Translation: CASSSSGGRETQYF.

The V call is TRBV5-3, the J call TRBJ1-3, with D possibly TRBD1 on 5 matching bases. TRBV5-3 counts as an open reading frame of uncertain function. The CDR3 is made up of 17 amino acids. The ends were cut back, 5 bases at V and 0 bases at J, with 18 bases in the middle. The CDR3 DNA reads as TGTGCCAGAAGATACGACAGAAAGACCCTCTCTGGAAACACCATATATTTT. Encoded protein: CARRYDRKTLSGNTIYF.

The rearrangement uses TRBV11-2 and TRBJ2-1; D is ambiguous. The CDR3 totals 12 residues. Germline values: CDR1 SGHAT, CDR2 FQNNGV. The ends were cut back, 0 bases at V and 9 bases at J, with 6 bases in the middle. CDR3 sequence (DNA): TGTGCCAGCAGCTTAGATGAGGTTGAGCAGTTCTTC. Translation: CASSLDEVEQFF.

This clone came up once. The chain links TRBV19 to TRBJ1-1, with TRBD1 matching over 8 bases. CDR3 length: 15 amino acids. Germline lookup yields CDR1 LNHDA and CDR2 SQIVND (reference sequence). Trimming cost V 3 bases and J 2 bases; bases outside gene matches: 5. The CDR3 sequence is CASSMTGALNTEAFF. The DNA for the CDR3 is TGTGCCAGTAGTATGACAGGGGCACTCAACACTGAAGCTTTCTTT.

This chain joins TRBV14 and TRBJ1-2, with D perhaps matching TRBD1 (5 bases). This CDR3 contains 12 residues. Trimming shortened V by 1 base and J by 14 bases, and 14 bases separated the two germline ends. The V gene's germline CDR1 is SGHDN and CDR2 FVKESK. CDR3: CASSQVGGRQTF. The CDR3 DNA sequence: TGTGCCAGCAGCCAAGTGGGGGGACGACAAACCTTC.

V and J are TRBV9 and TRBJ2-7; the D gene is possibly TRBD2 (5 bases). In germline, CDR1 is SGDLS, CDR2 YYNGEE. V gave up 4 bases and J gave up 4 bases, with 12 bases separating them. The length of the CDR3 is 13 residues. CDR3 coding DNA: TGTGCCAGCAGCCTATTTGAGGGATACGAGCAGTACTTC. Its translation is CASSLFEGYEQYF. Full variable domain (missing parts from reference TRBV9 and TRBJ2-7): DSGVTQTPKHLITATGQRVTLRCSPRSGDLSVYWYQQSLDQGLQFLIQYYNGEERAKGNILERFSAQQFPDLHSELNLSSLELGDSALYFCASSLFEGYEQYFGPGTRLTVT.

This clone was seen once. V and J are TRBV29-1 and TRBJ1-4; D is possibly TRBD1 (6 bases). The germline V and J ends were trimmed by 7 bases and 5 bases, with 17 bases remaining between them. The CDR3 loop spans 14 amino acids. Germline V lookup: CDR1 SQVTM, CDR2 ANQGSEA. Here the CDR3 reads CSAREGRGNEKLFF. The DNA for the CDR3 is TGCAGCGCCCGCGAGGGGAGGGGGAATGAAAAACTGTTTTTT.

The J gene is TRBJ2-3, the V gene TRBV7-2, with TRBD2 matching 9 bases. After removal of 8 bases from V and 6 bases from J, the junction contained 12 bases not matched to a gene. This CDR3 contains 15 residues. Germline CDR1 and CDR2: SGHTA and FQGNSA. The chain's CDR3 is CASHGGAGGYDTQYF. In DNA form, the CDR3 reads TGTGCCAGCCACGGGGGAGCGGGGGGTTACGATACGCAGTATTTT. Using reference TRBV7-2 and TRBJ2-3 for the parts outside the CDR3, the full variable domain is GAGVSQSPSNKVTEKGKDVELRCDPISGHTALYWYRQSLGQGLEFLIYFQGNSAPDKSGLPSDRFSAERTGGSVSTLTIQRTQQEDSAVYLCASHGGAGGYDTQYFGPGTRLTVL.